This T cell receptor beta chain derives from a study of blood T cell repertoires in COVID-19. Per the germline V gene, CDR1 is SEHNR and CDR2 is FQNEAQ (reference sequence). Trimming took 4 bases from V and 8 from J, leaving 17 bases between them. The length of the CDR3 is 15 residues. Here immunoSEQ multiplex PCR was the method, and the copy in TCRdb shows in-frame clones only, minus some. The sample consists of some 260,000 clones, around 90% of them appearing once. The chain recombines TRBV7-9 with TRBJ1-4, with TRBD1 as a possible D gene (6 bases). Sequenced: peripheral blood. The receptor comes from a man younger than 35 with active or convalescent COVID-19. The CDR3 DNA sequence: TGTGCCAGCAGCTCCCACGGGAACACAGGGGAAAAACTGTTTTTT. This encodes CASSSHGNTGEKLFF.